This paragraph reports one T cell receptor beta chain. Clones were sequenced by immunoSEQ multiplex PCR, and TCRdb holds only the in-frame ones, with some missing. The sample carries approximately 75,000 clones, more than 80% recorded once. The data were taken from a study of technical replicates of blood from a few donors. The germline V gene encodes CDR1 SGHRS and CDR2 YFSETQ. The CDR3 has 15 residues. V gave up 4 bases and J gave up 8 bases; unmatched junction bases: 8. The receptor was isolated from a human donor in good health. Some clones in this sample may be carry-over from other donors' samples. The chain is built from TRBV5-1 and TRBJ1-6; 8 nucleotides line up with TRBD1. The specimen sequenced was PBMCs. CDR3 sequence reads: CASSNGQGRDSPLHF. CDR3 coding DNA: TGCGCCAGCAGCAACGGACAGGGAAGAGATTCACCCCTCCACTTT. Full variable domain (rest looked up from reference TRBV5-1 and TRBJ1-6): KAGVTQTPRYLIKTRGQQVTLSCSPISGHRSVSWYQQTPGQGLQFLFEYFSETQRNKGNFPGRFSGRQFSNSRSEMNVSTLELGDSALYLCASSNGQGRDSPLHFGNGTRLTVT.